There are a few counts of the clone carrying this T cell receptor (beta chain). Its antigen is still unknown. The data were obtained in a study of T-cell memory formation after mild COVID-19. Study observations and caveats: Some clones that responded were present in memory (sampled pre-infection), which suggests cross-reactive memory joined. Clones that contracted clustered mainly in CM and EM if CD4+ and in EMRA if CD8+. Later expanders leaned CD4+, whereas day 15 to 85 contracting clones were balanced CD4/CD8.

The 5'RACE method, run with constant-segment primers, produced TCR alpha and TCR beta cDNA libraries (carrying sample barcodes and UMIs). A single record per CDR3 protein comes from TCRdb applying MiXCR to the 5' RACE reads. The table shows around 250,000 distinct CDR3 sequences, with 15% to 20% occurring only once. The CDR3 has 16 residues. The germline V gene encodes CDR1 MDHEN and CDR2 SYDVKM. V trimming: 7 bases; J trimming: 4 bases; junction bases outside the gene matches: 14. The sequencing sample was made of PBMCs or a T cell subset sorted from them (not recorded which). The sequence came from a man between 18 and 29 years old who had mild COVID-19 (a few samples of this study predate the infection). Cell type and time point are not known. The rearrangement links TRBV28 to TRBJ2-3; 7 bases match TRBD1. This CDR3 is CASTPLRGGASDTQYF. CDR3 DNA sequence: TGTGCCAGCACTCCCCTCAGAGGGGGCGCGTCAGATACGCAGTATTTT.